This record covers a single T cell receptor beta chain. This specimen comes from a study of blood T cell repertoires in COVID-19. The data were produced by immunoSEQ multiplex PCR, yet TCRdb's version contains in-frame clones alone and is incomplete. The sample shows about 100,000 clones, about 80% of them seen only once. CDR1 KGHSH and CDR2 LQKENI come from the germline V gene. The CDR3 sequence is 15 residues long. The V end was cut by 2 bases, the J end by 0 bases, with 11 bases between. This receptor was taken from a man aged 65 to 85 with active or convalescent COVID-19. Sequenced sample: peripheral blood. The chain employs TRBV18 and TRBJ2-7; no reliable D call. The chain's CDR3 is CASSPIADSSYEQYF. For the CDR3, the DNA is TGTGCCAGCTCACCAATTGCGGATAGCTCCTACGAGCAGTACTTC.